The present TCR beta chain was sequenced within a study of shared clonotypes between healthy human individuals. General study findings and limits: Sampling was confined to blood; repertoires within tissues likely differ.

The CDR3 totals 15 residues. Germline CDR1 KGHSH, CDR2 LQKENI. Trimming shortened V by 1 base and J by 4 bases, and 13 bases separated the two germline ends. Comments on this clone: The antigen is undetermined.

Using immunoSEQ multiplex PCR, the repertoire was profiled, and TCRdb retains in-frame clones only, with some absent. The table has 1.4 million to 1.5 million clones, 95% to 97% seen once. This receptor was taken from a man between 25 and 39 years old in good health. Material: naive CD4+ T cells sorted from blood. The subset: CD45RA+ positively selected. The chain carries TRBV18 and TRBJ1-2, with unresolved D. The CDR3 DNA follows: TGTGCCAGCTCACCACAATCCCATCTTGGCTATGGCTACACCTTC. Translated, it gives CASSPQSHLGYGYTF.